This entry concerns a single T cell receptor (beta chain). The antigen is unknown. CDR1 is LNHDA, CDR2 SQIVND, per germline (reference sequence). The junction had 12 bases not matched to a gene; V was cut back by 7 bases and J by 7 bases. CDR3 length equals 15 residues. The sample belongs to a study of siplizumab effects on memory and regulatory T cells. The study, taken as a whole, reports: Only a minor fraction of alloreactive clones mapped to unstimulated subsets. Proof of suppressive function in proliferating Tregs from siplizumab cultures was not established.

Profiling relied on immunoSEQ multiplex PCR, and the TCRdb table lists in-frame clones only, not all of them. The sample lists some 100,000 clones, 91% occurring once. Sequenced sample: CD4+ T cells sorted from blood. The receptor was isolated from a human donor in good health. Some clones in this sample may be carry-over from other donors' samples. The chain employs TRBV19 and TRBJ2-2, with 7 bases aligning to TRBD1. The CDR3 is CASNTQDRAGGELFF. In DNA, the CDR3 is TGTGCCAGTAACACGCAAGACAGGGCGGGCGGGGAGCTGTTTTTT.